This T cell receptor beta chain was sequenced in a study of cytomegalovirus exposure and HLA in healthy donors (dated by TCRdb to 2016 to 2017). For the wider study: According to a later analysis, the 120 or so validation repertoires were produced on the same platform as the roughly 600 repertoires of the first cohort. The study combined high-throughput TCR immunosequencing, statistical association of individual TCRs with disease status, and machine learning to predict cytomegalovirus infection status. Along with the approximately 700-subject first cohort, a separate validation cohort of 120 different subjects was used. The study aimed to test whether cataloging public T cell receptors could reveal signatures of past pathogen exposure.

On this clone: Its antigen remains unidentified. No base quality information exists; no much larger clone differs at one position.

V trim: 6 bases; J trim: 4 bases; unmatched bases: 8. Including cysteine and phenylalanine, the CDR3 has 14 amino acids. The kept DNA is CDR3 alone, 42 bases in frame from the first base. CDR1 and CDR2 were assigned from the germline V gene as MNHEY and SVGAGI. Study-wide findings and limitations: It was suggested by the authors that the approach could potentially be generalized to other disease states and immunological phenotypes. Of the cluster scores, roughly 95% were above 0 in a later analysis, which found that TCRs clustered in the first cohort also tended to co-occur in the approximately 110 validation repertoires. Cytomegalovirus status was reported to be diagnosed by the classifier with high specificity and sensitivity in both the original and validation cohorts. Most TCR sequences were observed very rarely across donors, whereas some public TCRs were present in many individuals. In the study, around 150 TCR beta chains were listed as associated with cytomegalovirus. All 120 or so repertoires were used to score co-occurrence in the validation cohort in a later analysis, because that analysis had no HLA typing for the cohort. Three of the identified cytomegalovirus-associated TCR beta chains were confirmed in vitro to be specific for cytomegalovirus antigens.

Donors formed part of the validation cohort, which comprised fewer than 150 subjects and was distinct from the first cohort of 690 or so subjects. The library was generated by the immunoSEQ multiplex PCR assay. The paper's processing steps were these. A statistical classification framework was developed to diagnose cytomegalovirus status using the catalog of TCR beta chain sequences. Imported from immuneACCESS, the table was reduced by TCRdb to in-frame sequences with V and J called. These copies leave out some clones; in studies compared against another copy, an unresolved V gene accounts for under half, and the cause of the remainder is not known. V, J and clone size are taken as reported in that table, and D and trimming were inferred from the DNA itself. This sample is represented by 65,000 to 75,000 clones; 94% of them were singletons. Around 1.5% of the sample lies in the top ten.

Sequencing input: PBMCs. The sequence links TRBV6-5 to TRBJ2-7; the junction holds 8 bases that match TRBD2. The sequence derives from a man younger than 35 in good health and CMV-seropositive. The CDR3 protein: CASRTSGSKYEQYF. The DNA sequence follows: TGTGCCAGCAGGACGAGCGGGAGCAAATACGAGCAGTACTTC.